The rows below give T cell receptor beta chains drawn from one sample of a study of PD-L1 blockade in urothelial cancer. The method was immunoSEQ multiplex PCR; TCRdb's version includes in-frame clones alone and lacks a portion of them. Among about 87,000 clones listed, roughly 84% were seen once. The sample in question was PBMCs, obtained around atezolizumab (anti-PD-L1) treatment. The receptor set was obtained from a man between 60 and 75 years old with urothelial cancer. CDR3s include the opening cysteine and the closing phenylalanine or tryptophan.

>TRBV7-8|TRBJ1-2
CASSLGTGPYGYTF
>TRBV18|TRBJ2-7
CASSPGTGGYEQYF
>TRBV7-8|TRBJ1-5
CASSFEGAGQPQHF
>TRBV7-9|TRBJ2-7
CASSSGGQGAPYF
>TRBV5-6|TRBJ1-5
CASSGTGGVGNQPQHF
>TRBV27|TRBJ2-7
CASSLRGAYEQYF
>TRBV18|TRBJ2-7
CASSPFSGTGGLSYEQYF
>TRBV18|TRBJ2-5
CASSPEGGTQYF
>TRBV28|TRBJ2-7
CASSWTEDYEQYF
>TRBV6-1|TRBJ2-7
CASSALQGVGSYEQYF
>TRBV5-1|TRBJ2-3
CASSLESGSSDTQYF
>TRBV5-6|TRBJ1-1
CASSADRGRWGTEAFF
>TRBV7-9|TRBJ2-7
CASSLPSTGNEQYF